This T cell receptor beta chain was retrieved from a study of T cells in Graves' hyperthyroidism and ophthalmopathy (dated by TCRdb to between 2018 and 2021). In the study overall: Peripheral blood was collected at initial diagnosis, before any treatment. In more than 5 Graves' hyperthyroidism patients, the study also compared T-cell repertoires from thyroid tissue with T-cell repertoires from blood. TCR V-J signatures able to tell the groups apart were searched for in a discovery cohort of 90 to 100 patients, of whom approximately 40 had Graves' ophthalmopathy and 55 to 60 had stable Graves' hyperthyroidism. After blood sampling, hyperthyroidism patients were treated with methimazole at a starting dose of 30 mg daily, and ophthalmopathy patients were treated with high-dose intravenous methylprednisolone. An independent validation cohort of about 19 hyperthyroidism patients and approximately 17 patients who later progressed to ophthalmopathy tested prospective prediction of ophthalmopathy. According to the paper, TCR Vbeta CDR3 sequencing was carried out on approximately 140 peripheral blood samples, which came from 40 to 45 ophthalmopathy, about 75 hyperthyroidism and approximately 17 progressor patients. The approximately 98 discovery patients were randomly divided into training and test sets at a 7:3 ratio. What the work shows at the level of the full study, not this receptor alone: In cross-validation, a model built on a 13 V-J signature told ophthalmopathy apart from stable hyperthyroidism with 87.88% sensitivity and around 83% specificity, and in testing the same model reached 80%/75%. Most expanded thyroid clonotypes (frequency above 0.001) were also detected in blood, suggesting blood repertoires may reflect thyroid immune responses. No statistical method was used to fix the sample size in advance, and group allocation was not hidden from the investigators. During validation, the model predicted progression to ophthalmopathy a median of about 6.5 months ahead of onset, with almost 71% sensitivity and roughly 75% specificity.

The germline V gene provides CDR1 MNHNS and CDR2 SASEGT. The V end loses 2 bases and the J end loses 5 bases, and a stretch of 11 bases separates them. The CDR3 covers 14 residues, taking in both the cysteine and the phenylalanine. Here the CDR3 DNA is all that survives: 42 bases in frame from base 1. This clonotype was recorded many times. Its antigen specificity is not known. No much larger clonotype is one base removed from it; base qualities were not supplied. Ophthalmopathy patients had moderately to severely active disease, with a Clinical Activity Score of 3 or more, a NOSPECS grade of 4 or more, and a disease duration of less than 3 months. Exclusion was applied to patients with uncontrolled infections, other autoimmune diseases, pregnancy or lactation. Diagnoses were established on the basis of clinical symptoms, serum thyroxine and TRAb, thyroid ultrasound, and orbital computed tomography. PBMCs were separated from about 10 ml of fresh peripheral blood using Ficoll-Paque density gradient centrifugation. Total RNA was extracted using Trizol reagent, and RNA quality was assessed on an Agilent 2100 Bioanalyzer.

Amplification of TCR beta CDR3 regions was carried out from RNA transcripts. The first round of RT-PCR for the TCR CDR3 was performed with the HTBI primer set and the Qiagen OneStep RT-PCR kit. The libraries were constructed in a second round of multiplex PCR and then size-selected and purified. The libraries were sequenced on an Illumina HiSeq2000 using paired-end 100 bp reads. The authors' analysis ran thus. SOAPnuke was used to process the raw data, removing reads that contained adapters or uncalled bases, had a mean Phred below 15, or lacked an exact match to the constant primer or identifier. High-quality paired reads were merged using COPE v1.2.5, and each unique nucleotide sequence was defined as a clonotype. Clonotypes were aligned to IMGT TRBV, TRBD and TRBJ reference segments using MiTCR v1.1. Only V-J combinations with frequency above 0.0001, covering roughly 99% of repertoires, were analysed. A TCS score was defined as the ratio of F50 (clonal expansion) to E x V (chaos), with BLOSUM62-based TCRdist applied between CDR3 peptides within each V-J. Welch's t-statistics and random forest reduced some 510 V-J features to 13, which were used in a naive Bayes classifier (R e1071). The raw public data were reprocessed by TCRdb itself: fastp quality trimming at Q25, MiXCR clonotype calling, in-frame beta chains only. Each entry merges the rows of one CDR3 protein and shows their most common DNA and genes. The V and J calls reflect TCRdb's pipeline rather than the authors' work. This sample lists more than 500,000 distinct CDR3 sequences; 16% were detected once. The ten largest clones add up to 25% to 30% of the sample.

The rearrangement joined TRBV6-1 to TRBJ2-3, and the D gene may be TRBD1, 5 bases matching. The TCR sequence derives from a woman in her 30s with Graves' ophthalmopathy. The sequencing sample was made of blood. CDR3 reads: CASSETQAQDTQYF. The sequence in DNA is TGTGCCAGCAGTGAAACACAGGCTCAAGATACGCAGTATTTT.